This T cell receptor (beta chain) was obtained from a study of naive and memory T cell subsets. Germline assignment: CDR1 SNHLY and CDR2 FYNNEI. The CDR3 runs 12 residues. V shed 6 bases, J shed 4 bases, and the junction held 2 bases outside the gene matches. An equimolar mix of two oligonucleotides served as the beta constant-region primer for TRBC1 and TRBC2. The ligated cDNA underwent four PCR rounds using SP2 and nested alpha and beta constant-region primers. TCRdb re-called the UMI-ligation and nested PCR reads through MiXCR, storing one row per CDR3 protein. The top ten hold less than 1.5% of the sample, which has over 65,000 distinct CDR3 sequences, 8% to 9.5% seen once.

The chain recombines TRBV2 with TRBJ1-2, with 7 bases matching TRBD1. The specimen was naive CD8+ T cells from blood. The TCR was taken from a human donor in good health. The CDR3 spells CASRGTVYGYTF. Written as DNA, the CDR3 is TGTGCCAGCAGGGGGACAGTCTATGGCTACACCTTC.